Each of the 7 T cell receptor beta chains below was sequenced from the same sample in a study of naive and memory T cell subsets. Two oligonucleotides, mixed equimolar, formed the beta constant-region primer covering TRBC1 and TRBC2. One entry per CDR3 protein, called by TCRdb with MiXCR from the UMI-ligation and nested PCR reads. The repertoire holds some 100,000 distinct CDR3 sequences, about 7% seen once, with 1.5% to 2% in the top ten. The sequencing input was central memory CD4+ T cells from blood. The receptors were sampled from a human donor in good health.

This clonotype occurred a few times. The chain employs TRBV2 and TRBJ1-2; D not certain. This CDR3 has 11 amino acids. V was pared by 5 bases and J by 7 bases, with 8 bases between. Per germline, CDR1 SNHLY and CDR2 FYNNEI. Here the CDR3 DNA reads TGTGCCAGCAGTCAGGACCGTGGCTACACCTTC. Translating gives CASSQDRGYTF.

In this sample, this clonotype turned up many times. The gene calls are TRBV19 and TRBJ1-6; D not resolved. Trimming removed 8 bases at V and 10 bases at J, with 12 bases between. CDR1 is LNHDA and CDR2 is SQIVND in the germline V gene (reference sequence). This CDR3 is built from 12 residues. CDR3 sequence (DNA): TGTGCCAGTCGGGATAGGATGTCACCCCTCCACTTT. This gives the protein CASRDRMSPLHF.

This clonotype was counted between two and nine times. The J gene is TRBJ2-1, the V gene TRBV18, with a tentative D call TRBD2 (5 bases). Per germline, CDR1 KGHSH and CDR2 LQKENI. The CDR3 totals 16 residues. V was cut by 2 bases and J by 5 bases, with 16 bases left in between. DNA for the CDR3: TGTGCCAGCTCACCAGAGAGGGCGTTCCGCGACAATGAGCAGTTCTTC. Protein sequence: CASSPERAFRDNEQFF.

The chain uses TRBV30 and TRBJ2-4; the D gene is possibly TRBD1 (5 bases). The CDR3 has 12 residues. Germline V lookup: CDR1 GTSNPN, CDR2 SVGIG (reference sequence). V was pared by 3 bases and J by 13 bases, with 16 bases between. CDR3 DNA: TGTGCCTGGAGCTTTAGGGGCGGACCGCAGTACTTC. Amino acid sequence: CAWSFRGGPQYF.

This clonotype was counted a few times. The CDR3 DNA sequence: TGTGCCAGTAGTAGGGACTACCGAGCTGGCACAGATACGCAGTATTTT. It translates to CASSRDYRAGTDTQYF. The genes are TRBV19 and TRBJ2-3, with TRBD2 matching over 7 bases. Germline CDR1 and CDR2: LNHDA and SQIVND (reference sequence). V lost 4 bases, J lost 1 base, and 8 bases stayed unmatched. The CDR3 is 16 residues long.

V gene TRBV19 combines with J gene TRBJ2-1; possible D gene TRBD1, 5 bases. Germline CDR1 LNHDA, CDR2 SQIVND (reference sequence). Trimming took off 3 bases at V and 4 bases at J, with 10 bases between the two ends. The CDR3 length is 14 residues. CDR3 loop: CASSIRSGYNEQFF. DNA of the CDR3: TGTGCCAGTAGTATTCGGTCAGGGTACAATGAGCAGTTCTTC.

This clonotype was recorded at least ten times. V usage is TRBV19 and J usage is TRBJ1-1; D is unclear. The CDR3 spans 12 residues. Germline V CDR1 and CDR2: LNHDA, SQIVND (reference sequence). Trimming left V 7 bases short and J 0 bases short, with 6 bases between. CDR3 residues: CASKQMNTEAFF. CDR3 sequence (DNA): TGTGCCAGTAAACAGATGAACACTGAAGCTTTCTTT.